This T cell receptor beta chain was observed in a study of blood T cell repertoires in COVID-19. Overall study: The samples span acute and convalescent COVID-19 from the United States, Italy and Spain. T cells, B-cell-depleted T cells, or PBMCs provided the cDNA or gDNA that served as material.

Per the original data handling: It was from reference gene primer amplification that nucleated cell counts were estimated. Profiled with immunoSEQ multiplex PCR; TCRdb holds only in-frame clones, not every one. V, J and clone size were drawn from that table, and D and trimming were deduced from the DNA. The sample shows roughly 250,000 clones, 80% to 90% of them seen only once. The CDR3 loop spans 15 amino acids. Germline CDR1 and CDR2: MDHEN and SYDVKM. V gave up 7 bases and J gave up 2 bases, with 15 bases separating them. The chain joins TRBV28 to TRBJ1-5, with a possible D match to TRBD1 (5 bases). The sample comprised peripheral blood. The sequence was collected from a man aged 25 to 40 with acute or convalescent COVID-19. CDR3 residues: CASKGAPFGNQPQHF. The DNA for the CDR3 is TGTGCCAGCAAAGGGGCCCCATTCGGCAATCAGCCCCAGCATTTT.